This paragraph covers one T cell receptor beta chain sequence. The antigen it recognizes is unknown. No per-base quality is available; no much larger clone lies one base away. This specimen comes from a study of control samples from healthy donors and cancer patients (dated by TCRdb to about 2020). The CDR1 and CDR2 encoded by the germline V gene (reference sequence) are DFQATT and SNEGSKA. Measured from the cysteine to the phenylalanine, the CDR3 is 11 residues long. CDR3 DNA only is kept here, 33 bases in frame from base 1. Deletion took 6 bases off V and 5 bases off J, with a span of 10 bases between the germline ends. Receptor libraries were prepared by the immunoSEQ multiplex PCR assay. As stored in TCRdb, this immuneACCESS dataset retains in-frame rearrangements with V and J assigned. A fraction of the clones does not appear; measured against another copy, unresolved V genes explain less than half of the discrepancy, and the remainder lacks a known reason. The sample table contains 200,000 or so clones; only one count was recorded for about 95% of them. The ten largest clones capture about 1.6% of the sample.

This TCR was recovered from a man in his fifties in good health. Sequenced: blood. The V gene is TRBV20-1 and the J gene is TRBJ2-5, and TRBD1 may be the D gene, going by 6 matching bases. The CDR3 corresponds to CSAKRGETQYF. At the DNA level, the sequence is TGCAGTGCCAAGAGGGGGGAGACCCAGTACTTC.